These 29 T cell receptor beta chains were sequenced from one sample in a study of shared clonotypes between healthy human individuals. Naive CD8 cells, CD45RO-negative and positively selected for CCR7, excluded terminally differentiated effector memory CD45RA+ cells. Sequenced by immunoSEQ multiplex PCR; TCRdb stores in-frame clones only, minus some. The table includes some 2.1 million clones, roughly 94% detected once. The specimen sequenced was naive CD8+ T cells sorted from blood. The receptors were gathered from a young man in good health.

The chain joins TRBV29-1 to TRBJ1-2; possible D gene TRBD1, 6 bases. CDR1 and CDR2 from the germline V gene are SQVTM and ANQGSEA. Between the trimmed V and J ends, which lost 6 bases and 5 bases, there was a span of 10 bases. The CDR3 has 11 amino acids. CDR3 nucleotide sequence: TGCAGCGTAATACAGGGATATGGCTACACCTTC. Amino acids: CSVIQGYGYTF.

The chain joins TRBV9 to TRBJ2-6, with D perhaps TRBD1 (6 bases). CDR1 and CDR2 (germline): SGDLS, YYNGEE. The length of the CDR3 is 16 residues. The ends were cut back, 4 bases at V and 2 bases at J, with 13 bases in the middle. In DNA, the CDR3 is TGTGCCAGCAGCCCAGAAGGGGGAACTGGGGCCAACGTCCTGACTTTC. Its translation is CASSPEGGTGANVLTF.

This chain uses TRBV9 with TRBJ2-6; tentatively, D is TRBD2 (6 bases). CDR1 and CDR2 (germline): SGDLS, YYNGEE. V lost 3 bases to trimming and J lost 0 bases, with 16 bases between them. The CDR3 loop spans 18 amino acids. The DNA of the CDR3 is TGTGCCAGCAGCGACGGAGGGAAGAGTGACTCTGGGGCCAACGTCCTGACTTTC. It translates to CASSDGGKSDSGANVLTF.

This CDR3 reads CASSEVPPGYSNQPQHF. The CDR3, as DNA: TGTGCCAGCAGTGAAGTTCCCCCAGGGTATAGCAATCAGCCCCAGCATTTT. The V and J genes are TRBV2 and TRBJ1-5; perhaps TRBD1 as D (5 bases). V was trimmed by 1 base and J by 0 bases, leaving 13 bases between them. The CDR3 is 17 amino acids. Germline V CDR1 and CDR2: SNHLY, FYNNEI.

The V call is TRBV30, the J call TRBJ1-5; tentatively, D is TRBD1 (6 bases). Looked up from germline, CDR1 is GTSNPN and CDR2 is SVGIG (reference sequence). V was trimmed by 5 bases and J by 0 bases, leaving 17 bases between them. There are 16 residues in the CDR3. CDR3 coding DNA: TGTGCCTGGGGCGGGGGCGACAGGTATAGCAATCAGCCCCAGCATTTT. It is translated as CAWGGGDRYSNQPQHF.

With respect to this clone: The same CDR3 arises from other DNA sequences in this sample as well. The chain links TRBV6-5 to TRBJ2-7; 10 bases map to TRBD2. After removal of 3 bases from V and 0 bases from J, the junction contained 2 bases not matched to a gene. The germline V gene encodes CDR1 MNHEY and CDR2 SVGAGI. The CDR3 runs to 15 residues. The CDR3 sequence: CASSYSSGGSYEQYF. The DNA of the CDR3 is TGTGCCAGCAGTTATTCTAGCGGGGGCTCCTACGAGCAGTACTTC.

The chain recombines TRBV29-1 with TRBJ2-5; 9 nucleotides align to TRBD1. The J call is uncertain, as TRBJ2-7 better fits the DNA end. The germline V gene encodes CDR1 SQVTM and CDR2 ANQGSEA. The CDR3 length is 12 residues. Here the CDR3 reads CSVRDRVDEQYF. CDR3 DNA: TGCAGCGTGCGGGACAGGGTGGACGAGCAGTACTTC.

The rearrangement links TRBV5-5 to TRBJ2-7; 7 bases are a match to TRBD2. The germline V gene encodes CDR1 SGHKS and CDR2 YYEKEE (reference sequence). Losses at the gene ends were 1 base for V and 7 bases for J; bases not matched to a gene: 8. The CDR3 is made up of 14 amino acids. The CDR3 loop is CASSLLVGLEEQYF. DNA for the CDR3: TGTGCCAGCAGCTTGTTAGTAGGACTAGAAGAGCAGTACTTC.

The V and J genes are TRBV29-1 and TRBJ2-1; D gene unclear. CDR1 and CDR2 from the germline V gene are SQVTM and ANQGSEA. The CDR3 length is 13 residues. Trimming shortened V by 4 bases and J by 2 bases, and 9 bases separated the two germline ends. CDR3 loop: CSVAGPTYNEQFF. Written as DNA, the CDR3 is TGCAGCGTTGCCGGGCCAACCTACAATGAGCAGTTCTTC.

The chain combines TRBV6-5 with TRBJ2-7; D could derive from TRBD1 or TRBD2 (5 bases each). Germline assignment: CDR1 MNHEY and CDR2 SVGAGI. The germline V and J ends were trimmed by 5 bases and 0 bases, with 8 bases remaining between them. This CDR3 has 13 amino acids. In nucleotides, the CDR3 is TGTGCCAGCAGTGACGGGGCCTCCTACGAGCAGTACTTC. Translating it yields CASSDGASYEQYF.

This clone was observed once. The chain has TRBV6-5 and TRBJ2-1, with 8 bases identical to TRBD2. Germline assignment: CDR1 MNHEY and CDR2 SVGAGI. CDR3 length: 13 amino acids. After removal of 7 bases from V and 5 bases from J, the junction contained 4 bases not matched to a gene. The CDR3 DNA follows: TGTGCCAGCAACGCGGGGGGACACAATGAGCAGTTCTTC. Protein sequence: CASNAGGHNEQFF.

The J gene is TRBJ1-1, the V gene TRBV2; D perhaps matches TRBD1 (6 bases). The germline gives CDR1 SNHLY, CDR2 FYNNEI. The CDR3 sequence is 15 residues long. V gave up 1 base and J gave up 0 bases, with 9 bases separating them. CDR3 sequence reads: CASSEGWDMNTEAFF. CDR3 bases: TGTGCCAGCAGTGAAGGTTGGGACATGAACACTGAAGCTTTCTTT.

The chain uses TRBV30 and TRBJ1-2, with 7 positions matching TRBD1. Germline CDR1 reads GTSNPN; CDR2 reads SVGIG (reference sequence). Trimming at V came to 0 bases and at J to 2 bases, leaving 18 bases not matched to a gene. CDR3 length: 19 amino acids. The CDR3 here is CAWSVLWVGGASGNYGYTF. DNA of the CDR3: TGTGCCTGGAGTGTACTATGGGTAGGGGGCGCTTCGGGAAACTATGGCTACACCTTC.

CDR3 amino acids: CASRFTDGVTEAFF. CDR3 DNA sequence: TGTGCCAGCAGGTTCACGGACGGGGTGACTGAAGCTTTCTTT. The chain recombines TRBV6-5 with TRBJ1-1; D gene ambiguous. Looked up from germline, CDR1 is MNHEY and CDR2 is SVGAGI. With 6 bases removed from V and 5 bases from J, the gap between germline ends came to 16 bases. The CDR3 sequence is 14 residues long.

Worth noting for this clone: Other DNA variants within this sample encode the same CDR3. The chain couples TRBV20-1 to TRBJ2-1; D unresolved. Germline V CDR1 and CDR2: DFQATT, SNEGSKA (reference sequence). The CDR3 contains 11 residues. The V end lost 6 bases, the J end lost 7 bases, and 10 bases lay between the germline ends. CDR3 DNA: TGCAGTGCCAGTGACGGGAATGAGCAGTTCTTC. Translating it yields CSASDGNEQFF.

The chain combines TRBV28 with TRBJ2-3; D gene uncertain. V was clipped by 4 bases and J by 1 base, with 6 bases between them. Germline CDR1 MDHEN, CDR2 SYDVKM. The CDR3 runs 13 residues. Here the CDR3 DNA reads TGTGCCAGCAGTTCGCTACGCACAGATACGCAGTATTTT. Translating it yields CASSSLRTDTQYF.

V usage is TRBV5-6 and J usage is TRBJ2-5; 7 bases align to TRBD1. With 3 bases clipped from V and 2 bases from J, the junction kept 4 bases outside the gene matches. CDR1 and CDR2 (germline): SGHDT, YYEEEE. The CDR3 is 14 amino acids. CDR3 amino acids: CASSSSGQQETQYF. For the CDR3, the DNA is TGTGCCAGCAGCTCCTCGGGACAGCAAGAGACCCAGTACTTC.

The chain's CDR3 is CASSHQDSTTDTQYF. The CDR3 nucleotides read TGTGCCAGCAGCCACCAGGACTCGACCACAGATACGCAGTATTTT. This chain joins TRBV7-9 and TRBJ2-3, with a weak D call TRBD2 (5 bases). Germline V lookup: CDR1 SEHNR, CDR2 FQNEAQ (reference sequence). CDR3 length equals 15 residues. Trimming cost V 5 bases and J 2 bases, with 14 bases left between them.

This clone has just one count. The chain joins TRBV5-4 to TRBJ2-5; TRBD1 is a possible D gene (6 bases). Germline CDR1 reads SGHNT; CDR2 reads YYREEE (reference sequence). This CDR3 is 13 amino acids long. Deletions cut 4 bases from V and 3 bases from J, with 10 bases between. This CDR3 reads CASSMDSEETQYF. DNA for the CDR3: TGTGCCAGCAGCATGGACAGTGAAGAGACCCAGTACTTC. Drawing the rest from reference TRBV5-4 and TRBJ2-5, the complete variable domain is ETGVTQSPTHLIKTRGQQVTLRCSSQSGHNTVSWYQQALGQGPQFIFQYYREEENGRGNFPPRFSGLQFPNYSSELNVNALELDDSALYLCASSMDSEETQYFGPGTRLLVL.

Only one count was recorded for this clone. V usage is TRBV7-9 and J usage is TRBJ2-7, with TRBD2 identical over 9 bases. CDR1 is SEHNR and CDR2 is FQNEAQ in the germline V gene (reference sequence). Unmatched junction bases numbered 5, after V lost 5 bases and J lost 3 bases. This CDR3 is 14 amino acids long. CDR3 sequence (DNA): TGTGCCAGCAGCGGGGCGGGAGGGAGCTACGAGCAGTACTTC. This codes for CASSGAGGSYEQYF.

This chain uses TRBV28 with TRBJ1-4; D perhaps matches TRBD1 (6 bases). Germline CDR1 and CDR2: MDHEN and SYDVKM. The length of the CDR3 is 14 residues. V lost 10 bases to trimming and J lost 6 bases, with 18 bases between them. The CDR3 region is CATGERDIHEKLFF. The CDR3 DNA reads TGTGCCACCGGAGAAAGGGACATACATGAAAAACTGTTTTTT.

This clone was detected only a few times. The rearrangement uses TRBV2 and TRBJ1-4; 7 nucleotides agree with TRBD1. V was pared by 9 bases and J by 10 bases, with 14 bases of the junction left unmatched. The CDR3 totals 14 residues. CDR1 and CDR2 (germline): SNHLY, FYNNEI. Here the CDR3 DNA reads TGTGCCAGTACAACAGGGGCCGGCGGCGGAAAACTGTTTTTT. This sequence encodes CASTTGAGGGKLFF.

A note on this clone: The sample has other DNA sequences that encode this CDR3 too. The chain is built from TRBV9 and TRBJ1-4; 7 bases fit TRBD1. This CDR3 comprises 14 residues. The ends lost 0 bases at V and 7 bases at J; junction bases unmatched: 3. In germline, CDR1 is SGDLS, CDR2 YYNGEE. The CDR3 here is CASSVAGGGEKLFF. The CDR3 region has the DNA TGTGCCAGCAGCGTAGCAGGGGGAGGTGAAAAACTGTTTTTT.

DNA for the CDR3: TGTGCCAGCAGCTTGGGGGAGGGGGAGCGGGAGGCTTACGAGCAGTACTTC. Amino acids: CASSLGEGEREAYEQYF. This chain joins TRBV5-4 and TRBJ2-7; 9 nucleotides line up with TRBD2. Germline V gives CDR1 SGHNT, CDR2 YYREEE (reference sequence). J lost 4 bases, V lost 0 bases, and 11 bases had no gene match. The CDR3 covers 17 residues.

V is TRBV30 and J is TRBJ1-6; no reliable D call. Trimming left V 2 bases short and J 7 bases short, with 18 bases between. There are 16 residues in the CDR3. Germline V gives CDR1 GTSNPN, CDR2 SVGIG (reference sequence). This CDR3 reads CAWSFMGDRGNSPLHF. The CDR3 nucleotides are TGTGCCTGGAGTTTCATGGGAGACCGAGGGAATTCACCCCTCCACTTT.

This chain uses TRBV11-2 with TRBJ2-7, with D unresolved. The CDR3 runs 13 residues. CDR1 and CDR2 (germline): SGHAT, FQNNGV. V was cut by 7 bases and J by 4 bases, with 14 bases left in between. This CDR3 reads CASTTWFEYEQYF. The DNA for the CDR3 is TGTGCCAGCACCACTTGGTTTGAATACGAGCAGTACTTC.

The rearrangement uses TRBV6-6 and TRBJ1-6, with D unclear. Per the germline V gene, CDR1 is MNHNY and CDR2 is SVGAGI (reference sequence). Trimming cost V 4 bases and J 4 bases, with 11 bases left between them. This CDR3 contains 15 residues. CDR3 protein: CASSFPTDYNSPLHF. For the CDR3, the DNA is TGTGCCAGCAGTTTCCCTACAGATTATAATTCACCCCTCCACTTT.

This chain uses TRBV28 with TRBJ2-3, with unresolved D. V was clipped by 5 bases and J by 4 bases, with 10 bases between them. This CDR3 has 13 residues. Germline CDR1 and CDR2: MDHEN and SYDVKM. DNA of the CDR3: TGTGCCAGCAGTACCTTGGGCGCAGATACGCAGTATTTT. Encoded protein: CASSTLGADTQYF.

The V and J genes are TRBV5-1 and TRBJ1-3; TRBD1 might be the D (5 bases). The CDR3 loop spans 15 amino acids. Germline V gene sequence: CDR1 SGHRS, CDR2 YFSETQ. V lost 4 bases and J 0 bases, leaving 11 bases between the germline ends. The CDR3 loop is CASSLSQGSGNTIYF. The DNA for the CDR3 is TGCGCCAGCAGCCTTTCCCAGGGCTCTGGAAACACCATATATTTT.